These T cell receptor beta chains were read from a single sample in a study of blood T cell repertoires in COVID-19. This table comes from immunoSEQ multiplex PCR, and its TCRdb copy is limited to in-frame clones, with some not included. This sample yields over 80,000 clones, of which around 87% are seen a single time; just under 20% belongs to the top ten. The sequenced sample was peripheral blood. Source of these receptors: a human donor in a cohort sampled during active COVID-19. CDR3s include the opening cysteine and the closing phenylalanine or tryptophan. A D gene is named only where the DNA matches it firmly.

j_gene: TRBJ1-1
len: 14
v_gene: TRBV6-6
d_gene: NA
CDR3aa: CASSYSEPNTEAFF

j_gene: TRBJ2-3
len: 15
v_gene: TRBV9
d_gene: TRBD2
CDR3aa: CASRGTSENTDTQYF

j_gene: TRBJ1-5
len: 15
v_gene: TRBV28
d_gene: NA
CDR3aa: CASSFVRKRGQPQHF

j_gene: TRBJ2-2
len: 13
v_gene: TRBV19
d_gene: NA
CDR3aa: CASSTARGGELFF

j_gene: TRBJ2-7
len: 17
v_gene: TRBV7-9
d_gene: TRBD1
CDR3aa: CASSLALTGASAYEQYF

j_gene: TRBJ2-5
len: 16
v_gene: TRBV27
d_gene: TRBD2
CDR3aa: CASKVAGGPRQETQYF

j_gene: TRBJ2-1
len: 16
v_gene: TRBV9
d_gene: TRBD2
CDR3aa: CASSVGGGSSYNEQFF

j_gene: TRBJ2-1
len: 12
v_gene: TRBV28
d_gene: NA
CDR3aa: CASSFSAGEQFF

j_gene: TRBJ1-1
len: 13
v_gene: TRBV2
d_gene: NA
CDR3aa: CASSRYRGQEAFF

j_gene: TRBJ2-5
len: 11
v_gene: TRBV9
d_gene: NA
CDR3aa: CASSVSETQYF

j_gene: TRBJ1-5
len: 17
v_gene: TRBV28
d_gene: NA
CDR3aa: CASSLWVKGISNQPQHF

j_gene: TRBJ1-4
len: 14
v_gene: TRBV11-2
d_gene: NA
CDR3aa: CASSFHREREKLFF

j_gene: TRBJ2-5
len: 14
v_gene: TRBV4-3
d_gene: TRBD1
CDR3aa: CASSQPGQQETQYF

j_gene: TRBJ1-2
len: 14
v_gene: TRBV9
d_gene: NA
CDR3aa: CASSVGTESYGYTF

j_gene: TRBJ2-7
len: 15
v_gene: TRBV20-1
d_gene: TRBD1
CDR3aa: CSASPGTGSSYEQYF

j_gene: TRBJ2-1
len: 14
v_gene: TRBV18
d_gene: NA
CDR3aa: CASSPGQGRNEQFF